Reported below is one T cell receptor (beta chain). This clonotype has at least ten counts. No cognate antigen has been identified for it. No quality values exist for individual bases; no much larger clone is one base distant. This entry belongs to a study of identical twins (dated by TCRdb to the mid-2010s). In terms of the full investigation: The study deep-sequenced TCR alpha and beta repertoires from monozygotic twins, unrelated adults of various ages and cord blood to test whether fetal clonotypes persist. To rule out contamination, the twin experiments were replicated at different times with different library preparation protocols.

The library was generated by 5' RACE. The sequencer listed for this sample is Illumina HiSeq 2000. Template switching introduced a universal primer binding site; the final cDNA contained a unique molecular identifier, enabling accurate counting of TCR cDNA molecules. Specific primers in the conserved constant-segment region were used to synthesize first-strand cDNA for the TCR alpha and beta chains. To control for contamination, every cDNA library carried two barcodes: a SMART-Mk sample barcode plus Illumina barcodes. TruSeq adapter sequences, together with Illumina sample barcodes, were added in two successive PCR steps. The Illumina HiSeq platform was used with custom primers to sequence TCR alpha and beta cDNA libraries. Under the source paper's analysis protocol: Unique molecular identifiers were extracted from raw reads with MiGEC, and CDR3 positions were determined with MiXCR. Recombination models were inferred per individual with the repgenHMM and IGoR tools using an EM algorithm. Shared clonotype analysis was performed with the tcR package in R, normalizing sharing by the product of cloneset sizes. To study raw recombination free of thymic and clonal selection effects, out-of-frame nonproductive sequences were analyzed. In TCRdb, the public reads were trimmed at Q25 with fastp and aligned with MiXCR, with productive beta chains retained. Rows with a matching CDR3 protein are joined into one entry that keeps the most common DNA and genes. These V and J calls are TCRdb output, not the study's own analysis. The sample includes 550,000 to 800,000 distinct CDR3 sequences, with under 8.5% observed a single time. The ten largest clonotypes hold approximately 1.5% of the sample.

Every donor in the study was a healthy Caucasian. Three pairs of female monozygotic twins, all aged about 18 to 30 years, made up the twin cohort. The RNA used for TCR libraries was isolated from peripheral blood mononuclear cells. What the work shows at the level of the full study, not this receptor alone: In monozygotic twins, out-of-frame TCR alpha sharing was systematically underestimated by recombination models, although the models agreed with sharing between unrelated individuals. Compared with coincidental sharing between unrelated individuals, out-of-frame TCR alpha sequences shared between twins showed an excess of sequences with low generation probability. Because the same donors could not be followed over many years, the conclusions depended on cross-sectional statistical analysis. Fewer insertions were carried by abundant cord blood beta clonotypes, a similar but weaker trend appeared in young adult naive repertoires, and no such trend appeared in memory repertoires. Invariant T cells such as MAIT and iNKT could partly confound zero-insertion analyses, although diverse VJ usage argued against such confounding for most clonotypes. A weaker excess of twin sharing was found in beta out-of-frame sequences because the signal-to-noise ratio was lowered by fewer shared sequences.

Separately, the same data were catalogued under a study of yellow fever vaccine responses in identical twins. Per that second paper: The authors reported that the T cell response to vaccination in identical twins appeared partly convergent and partly personalized. The study precisely tracked vaccine-responding T cell clones in identical twins.

The clonotype was recovered from a woman aged 18-30 years in good health. Sample: PBMCs.

The DNA is TGCAGCGTTGAAGATCGGAGGAACACTGAAGCTTTCTTT. Its translation reads: CSVEDRRNTEAFF. This chain joins TRBV29-1 to TRBJ1-1; the D gene cannot be resolved reliably. The CDR3 sequence holds 13 residues, the cysteine and phenylalanine included. This entry keeps only the CDR3 DNA: 39 bases, framed from base 1. V and J lose 0 bases and 1 base, and a span of 6 bases separates them. Based on the germline V gene, the CDR1 and CDR2 sequences are SQVTM and ANQGSEA.